The clone carrying this T cell receptor beta chain was recorded many times. Its antigen is undetermined. The donors, aged about 6 to 90, were healthy Caucasians from Russia. This entry is derived from a study of blood T cells in healthy people across ages. Findings of the study overall: For the donors, CMV status was unknown and possibly confounded expanded clonotype changes.

Germline V gives CDR1 SGHTA, CDR2 FQGNSA. The CDR3 extends over 17 amino acids. After removal of 4 bases from V and 5 bases from J, the junction contained 11 bases not matched to a gene. A second PCR of roughly 7 to 11 cycles used a sample-barcoded 5' primer and a J-beta primer mix. Each TCR beta cDNA got a 12-nucleotide random molecular identifier. Sequencing of every sample gave 3 million or more CDR3-containing paired-end reads. TCRdb recomputed calls from the 5' RACE reads with MiXCR, one row per CDR3 protein. The sample gives 790,000 or so distinct CDR3 sequences, more than 50% of which show up once; more than 25% is in the top ten.

This clonotype was sampled from a man between 35 and 55 years old in good health. The chain links TRBV7-2 to TRBJ2-7; 13 nucleotides agree with TRBD2. The sequenced sample consisted of blood. The CDR3 DNA sequence: TGTGCCAGCAGCTCGTCTCTTCCGGGACTAGCGGGAAACGAGCAGTACTTC. Translated, it gives CASSSSLPGLAGNEQYF.